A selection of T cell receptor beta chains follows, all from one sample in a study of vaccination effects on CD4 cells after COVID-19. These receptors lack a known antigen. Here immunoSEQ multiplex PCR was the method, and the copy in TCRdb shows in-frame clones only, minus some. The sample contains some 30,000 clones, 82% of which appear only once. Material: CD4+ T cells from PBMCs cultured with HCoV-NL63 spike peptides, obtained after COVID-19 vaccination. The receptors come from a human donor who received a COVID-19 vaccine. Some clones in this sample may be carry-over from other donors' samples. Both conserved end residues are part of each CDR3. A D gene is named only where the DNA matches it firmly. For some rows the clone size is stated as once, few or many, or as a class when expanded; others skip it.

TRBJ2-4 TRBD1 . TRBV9 TGTGCCAGCAGCGCGGGACAGGGGTTCAACATTCAGTACTTC CASSAGQGFNIQYF
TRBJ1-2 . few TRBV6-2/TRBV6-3 TGTGCCAGCAGTTACACAGGGAAGAGGGATGGCTACACCTTC CASSYTGKRDGYTF
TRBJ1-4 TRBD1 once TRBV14 TGTGCCAGCAGCTTAGGCATCAAGACAGGGGGATTGTCAACTAATGAAAAACTGTTTTTT CASSLGIKTGGLSTNEKLFF
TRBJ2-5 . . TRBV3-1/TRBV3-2 TGTGCCAGCAGCCAAGACACAATCCAAGAGACCCAGTACTTC CASSQDTIQETQYF
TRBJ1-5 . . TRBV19 TGTGCCAGTAACCAAGGCAATCAGCCCCAGCATTTT CASNQGNQPQHF
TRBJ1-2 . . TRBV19 TGTGCCAGTAGTATGGGGGTGAGTGAGGCCGCCCGGGCGAGCACCTTC CASSMGVSEAARASTF
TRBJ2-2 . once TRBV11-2 TGTGCCAGCAGCTTAGATAGGTCAGAGAACACCGGGGAGCTGTTTTTT CASSLDRSENTGELFF
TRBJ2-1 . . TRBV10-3 TGTGCCATCTCTTCCGGGACATCCTACAATGAGCAGTTCTTC CAISSGTSYNEQFF
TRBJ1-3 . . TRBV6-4 TGTGCCAGCAGTGAACAGATTGGAAACACCATATATTTT CASSEQIGNTIYF
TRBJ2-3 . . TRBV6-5 TGTGCCAGCAGTAGGGGGGGCAATTTAGATACGCAGTATTTT CASSRGGNLDTQYF
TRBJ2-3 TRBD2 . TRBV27 TGTGCCAGTGCAGGGGGCGGTCTAGCGGGGGGTAGCACAGATACGCAGTATTTT CASAGGGLAGGSTDTQYF
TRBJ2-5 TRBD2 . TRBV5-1 TGCGCCAGCAGCTTGGTGGTAGCGGGGGGTCAAGAGACCCAGTACTTC CASSLVVAGGQETQYF
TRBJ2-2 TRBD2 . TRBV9 TGTGCCAGCAGCTCCCGCGGGGGGGTGGCCGGGGAGCTGTTTTTT CASSSRGGVAGELFF
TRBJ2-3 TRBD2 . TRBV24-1 TGTGCCACCAGTGACCCGATAGCGGGGGGTGGAGATACGCAGTATTTT CATSDPIAGGGDTQYF
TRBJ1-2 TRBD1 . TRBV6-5 TGTGCCAGCAGTAACGGACAGGGGGCGCGTAATGGCTACACCTTC CASSNGQGARNGYTF
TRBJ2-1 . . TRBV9 TGTGCCAGCAGCGTAACCCTGGTCAATGAGCAGTTCTTC CASSVTLVNEQFF
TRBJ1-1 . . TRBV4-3 TGCGCCAGCAGCCAAGAATGGGCAAGTCGCACTGAAGCTTTCTTT CASSQEWASRTEAFF
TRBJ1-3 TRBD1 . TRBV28 TGTGCCAGCAGCACAGGGGGGTTTGGAAACACCATATATTTT CASSTGGFGNTIYF
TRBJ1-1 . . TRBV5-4 TGTGCCAGCAGGGAAGTCAGCAAGAACACTGAAGCTTTCTTT CASREVSKNTEAFF
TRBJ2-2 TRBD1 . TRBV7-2 TGTGCCAGCAGCTTGCTGACAGGGCGTGGGACCGGGGAGCTGTTTTTT CASSLLTGRGTGELFF
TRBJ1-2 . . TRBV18 TGTGCCAGCTCACCCGTCGTCAAGGGTGGATATGGCTACACCTTC CASSPVVKGGYGYTF
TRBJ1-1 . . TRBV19 TGTGCCAGTAGTATGGGGGCGTTGAACACTGAAGCTTTCTTT CASSMGALNTEAFF